This record looks at one TCR beta chain sequence and its context. The antigen is not known. This sample is part of a study of graft-versus-host responses after intestinal transplantation. Overall study context: For approximately three years after anti-thymocyte globulin induction, all recipients took tacrolimus and steroids. Study results and caveats: The recipient marrow held GvH clones, and some of them showed up first in ileum or blood.

Assay: immunoSEQ multiplex PCR; the TCRdb copy retains only in-frame clones and omits some. The data contain 95,000 to 100,000 clones, 86% of them seen just once; the ten biggest clones take up 1.4%. The sample here was PBMCs, taken 255 days after intestinal transplant. This sequence originates from a human patient who received an intestinal transplant, so some T cells may come from the graft donor.

CDR3 amino acids: CASSLETGGIQYF. The CDR3 nucleotides read TGTGCCAGCAGCTTGGAGACAGGGGGCATACAGTATTTT. The chain couples TRBV5-6 to TRBJ2-3, with 10 bases fitting TRBD1. With 0 bases clipped from V and 12 bases from J, the junction kept 4 bases outside the gene matches. The CDR3 has 13 amino acids. In germline, CDR1 is SGHDT, CDR2 YYEEEE.